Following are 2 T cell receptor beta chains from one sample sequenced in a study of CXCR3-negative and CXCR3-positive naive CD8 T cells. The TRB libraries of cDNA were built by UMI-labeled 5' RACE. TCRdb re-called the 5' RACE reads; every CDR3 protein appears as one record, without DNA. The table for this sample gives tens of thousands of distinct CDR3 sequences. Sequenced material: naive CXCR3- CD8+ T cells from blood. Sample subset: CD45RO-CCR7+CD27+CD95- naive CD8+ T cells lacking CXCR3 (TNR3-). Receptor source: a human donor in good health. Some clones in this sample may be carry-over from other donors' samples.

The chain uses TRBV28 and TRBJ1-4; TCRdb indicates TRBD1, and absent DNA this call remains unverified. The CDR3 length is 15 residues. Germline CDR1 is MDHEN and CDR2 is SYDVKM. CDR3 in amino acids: CASSYSPGGGEKLFF.

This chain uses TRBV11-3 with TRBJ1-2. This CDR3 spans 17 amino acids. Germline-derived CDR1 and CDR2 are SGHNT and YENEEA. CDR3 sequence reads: CASSLDRAGRSPYGYTF.